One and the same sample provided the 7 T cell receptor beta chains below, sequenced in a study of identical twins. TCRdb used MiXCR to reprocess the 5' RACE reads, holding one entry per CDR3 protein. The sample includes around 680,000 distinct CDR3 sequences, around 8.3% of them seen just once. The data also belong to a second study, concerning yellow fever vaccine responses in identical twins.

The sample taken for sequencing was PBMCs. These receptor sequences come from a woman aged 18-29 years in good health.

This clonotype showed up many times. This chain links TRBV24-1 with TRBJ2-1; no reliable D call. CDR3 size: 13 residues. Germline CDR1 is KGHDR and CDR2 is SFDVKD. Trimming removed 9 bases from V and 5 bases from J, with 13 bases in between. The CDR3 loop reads CATRKIEDNEQFF. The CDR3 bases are TGTGCCACCCGTAAGATAGAGGACAATGAGCAGTTCTTC.

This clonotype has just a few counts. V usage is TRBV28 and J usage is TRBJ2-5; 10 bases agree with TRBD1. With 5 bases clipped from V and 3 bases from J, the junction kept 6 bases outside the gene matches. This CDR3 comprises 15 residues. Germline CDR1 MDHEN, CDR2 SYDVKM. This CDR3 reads CASSPPGTGEETQYF. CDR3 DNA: TGTGCCAGCAGTCCACCCGGGACAGGGGAAGAGACCCAGTACTTC.

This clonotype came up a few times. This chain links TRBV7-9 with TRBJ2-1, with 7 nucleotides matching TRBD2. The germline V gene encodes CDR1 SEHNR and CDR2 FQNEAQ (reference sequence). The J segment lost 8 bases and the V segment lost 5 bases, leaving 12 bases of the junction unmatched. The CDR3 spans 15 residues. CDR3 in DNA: TGTGCCAGCAGCCCAGTGGGAGGCGGGAGTGATGAGCAGTTCTTC. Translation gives CASSPVGGGSDEQFF.

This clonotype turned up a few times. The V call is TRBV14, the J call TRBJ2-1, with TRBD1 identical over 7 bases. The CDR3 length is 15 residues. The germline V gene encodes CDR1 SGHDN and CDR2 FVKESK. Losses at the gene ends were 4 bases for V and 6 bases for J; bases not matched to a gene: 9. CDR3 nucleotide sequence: TGTGCCAGCAGCCCCCCGGGACAGAGAGGCAATGAGCAGTTCTTC. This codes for CASSPPGQRGNEQFF.

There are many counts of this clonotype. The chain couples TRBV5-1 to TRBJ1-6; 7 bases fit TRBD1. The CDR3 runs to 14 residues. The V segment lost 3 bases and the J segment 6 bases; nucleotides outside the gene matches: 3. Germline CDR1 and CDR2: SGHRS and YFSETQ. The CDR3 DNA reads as TGCGCCAGCAGCTGGGGACAGCTTAATTCACCCCTCCACTTT. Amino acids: CASSWGQLNSPLHF. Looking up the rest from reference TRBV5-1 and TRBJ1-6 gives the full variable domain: KAGVTQTPRYLIKTRGQQVTLSCSPISGHRSVSWYQQTPGQGLQFLFEYFSETQRNKGNFPGRFSGRQFSNSRSEMNVSTLELGDSALYLCASSWGQLNSPLHFGNGTRLTVT.

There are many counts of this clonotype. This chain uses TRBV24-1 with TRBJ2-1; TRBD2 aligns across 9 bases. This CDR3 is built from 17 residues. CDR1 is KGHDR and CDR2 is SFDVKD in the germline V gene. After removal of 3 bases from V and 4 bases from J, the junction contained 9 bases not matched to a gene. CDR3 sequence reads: CATSDQLTSGDYNEQFF. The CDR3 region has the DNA TGTGCCACCAGTGATCAACTGACTAGCGGAGATTACAATGAGCAGTTCTTC.

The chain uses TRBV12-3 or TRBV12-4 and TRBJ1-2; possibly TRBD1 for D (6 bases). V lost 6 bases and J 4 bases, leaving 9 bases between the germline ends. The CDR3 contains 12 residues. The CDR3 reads CASRTTGYGYTF. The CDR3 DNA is TGTGCCAGCAGGACGACAGGCTATGGCTACACCTTC.